The 13 T cell receptor beta chains in this list originate from one sample, sequenced in a study of cytomegalovirus exposure and HLA in healthy donors. The table came from immunoSEQ multiplex PCR; TCRdb's copy has only in-frame clones and leaves some out. The sample lists hundreds of thousands of clones, about 90% occurring once. Sequencing input: PBMCs. The receptors here all came from a man aged 18 to 30 in good health and CMV-seropositive.

The chain uses TRBV4-1 and TRBJ1-2; perhaps TRBD1 as D (6 bases). V lost 2 bases, J lost 3 bases, and 13 bases lay in between. The CDR3 loop spans 15 amino acids. Germline V gives CDR1 MGHRA, CDR2 YSYEKL. This CDR3 is CASSQRGGGDYGYTF. CDR3 in DNA: TGCGCCAGCAGCCAAAGGGGGGGCGGCGACTATGGCTACACCTTC.

The J gene is TRBJ1-2, the V gene TRBV6-6; 8 bases are a match to TRBD1. The CDR3 consists of 13 residues. Germline lookup yields CDR1 MNHNY and CDR2 SVGAGI (reference sequence). J was trimmed by 2 bases and V by 6 bases; bases with no gene match: 2. This chain's CDR3 is CASRRQGNYGYTF. The DNA of the CDR3 is TGTGCCAGCAGGAGACAGGGGAACTATGGCTACACCTTC.

The chain has TRBV5-6 and TRBJ1-1, with D uncertain. Between the trimmed V and J ends, which lost 2 bases and 7 bases, there was a span of 6 bases. The length of the CDR3 is 11 residues. Germline V gives CDR1 SGHDT, CDR2 YYEEEE. The CDR3 loop reads CASSLWGEAFF. The CDR3 DNA reads TGTGCCAGCAGCTTATGGGGTGAAGCTTTCTTT.

This clone was seen just once. The J gene is TRBJ2-3, the V gene TRBV9; 9 bases are a match to TRBD1. Germline assignment: CDR1 SGDLS and CDR2 YYNGEE. The CDR3 contains 16 residues. With V trimmed by 4 bases and J by 4 bases, 10 bases remained unmatched. CDR3 nucleotide sequence: TGTGCCAGCAGCCGCGGGACAGGGAATTTCGCAGATACGCAGTATTTT. Translating gives CASSRGTGNFADTQYF. Supplemented by reference TRBV9 and TRBJ2-3, the full variable domain reads DSGVTQTPKHLITATGQRVTLRCSPRSGDLSVYWYQQSLDQGLQFLIQYYNGEERAKGNILERFSAQQFPDLHSELNLSSLELGDSALYFCASSRGTGNFADTQYFGPGTRLTVL.

The J gene is TRBJ1-1, the V gene TRBV11-2; 8 nucleotides agree with TRBD1. Germline trimming cut 8 bases from V and 10 bases from J; bases unmatched to any gene: 9. Germline-derived CDR1 and CDR2 are SGHAT and FQNNGV. CDR3 length equals 12 residues. The CDR3 DNA follows: TGTGCCAGCGGGCACAGGGGGATTGTAGCTTTCTTT. It translates to CASGHRGIVAFF.

This chain links TRBV10-2 with TRBJ2-1; perhaps TRBD2 as D (5 bases). The V end lost 4 bases, the J end lost 3 bases, and 16 bases lay between the germline ends. CDR3 size: 16 residues. Germline values: CDR1 WSHSY, CDR2 SAAADI. CDR3 residues: CASSGGRGRGYNEQFF. CDR3 sequence (DNA): TGCGCCAGCAGTGGCGGTAGAGGTCGGGGCTACAATGAGCAGTTCTTC.

The CDR3 sequence: CASSEGLKGKGTDTQYF. The CDR3 DNA sequence: TGTGCCAGCAGTGAAGGCTTAAAGGGGAAAGGCACAGATACGCAGTATTTT. The chain has TRBV2 and TRBJ2-3, with D tentatively TRBD1 (5 bases). The germline V gene has CDR1 SNHLY and CDR2 FYNNEI. This CDR3 has 17 amino acids. V gave up 1 base and J gave up 1 base, with 15 bases separating them.

This clone was seen a single time. The chain carries TRBV19 and TRBJ1-3; D remains unclear. Germline CDR1 is LNHDA and CDR2 is SQIVND (reference sequence). The CDR3 is 16 residues long. V dropped 3 bases and J dropped 1 base, with 13 bases sitting between them. Here the CDR3 DNA reads TGTGCCAGTAGTATTGATCAAGGAGGGTCTGGAAACACCATATATTTT. This translates into CASSIDQGGSGNTIYF.

This chain links TRBV6-4 with TRBJ2-1; 8 positions agree with TRBD2. V gave up 4 bases and J gave up 8 bases; unmatched junction bases: 7. CDR1 and CDR2 (germline): MRHNA, SNTAGT. The CDR3 is 14 residues long. CDR3 sequence: CASSGGSGSDEQFF. DNA of the CDR3: TGTGCCAGCAGTGGAGGAAGCGGGAGCGATGAGCAGTTCTTC.

The V and J genes are TRBV5-4 and TRBJ2-7, with D perhaps TRBD2 (7 bases). Germline V CDR1 and CDR2: SGHNT, YYREEE (reference sequence). The ends were cut back, 4 bases at V and 6 bases at J, with 23 bases in the middle. This CDR3 is 16 amino acids long. The CDR3 bases are TGTGCCAGCAGCCCGAGAGGGGGGACTATAGTGACCGAGCAGTACTTC. Amino acids: CASSPRGGTIVTEQYF.

J is TRBJ2-1 and V is TRBV4-1, with 8 bases lining up with TRBD1. V gave up 4 bases and J gave up 8 bases; unmatched junction bases: 7. Germline-derived CDR1 and CDR2 are MGHRA and YSYEKL. This CDR3 region has 14 residues. CDR3 in DNA: TGCGCCAGCAGCCCTTCGGACAGGGATCATGAGCAGTTCTTC. Amino acids: CASSPSDRDHEQFF.

This chain connects TRBV9 to TRBJ1-1; no clear D gene. V gave up 3 bases and J gave up 5 bases, with 17 bases separating them. This CDR3 has 15 residues. Germline V lookup: CDR1 SGDLS, CDR2 YYNGEE. The CDR3 sequence is CASSASRREATEAFF. CDR3 bases: TGTGCCAGCAGCGCCTCCAGGAGGGAAGCGACTGAAGCTTTCTTT.

The genes are TRBV5-1 and TRBJ2-6; TRBD1 matches 9 bases. Losses at the gene ends were 4 bases for V and 4 bases for J; bases not matched to a gene: 6. Germline CDR1 SGHRS, CDR2 YFSETQ. The CDR3 spans 16 residues. CDR3 protein: CASSTGTGNGANVLTF. The CDR3 nucleotides are TGCGCCAGCAGCACCGGGACAGGGAACGGGGCCAACGTCCTGACTTTC.